This T cell receptor beta chain was recorded in a study of shared clonotypes between healthy human individuals. For the study at large: Plates per donor: three CD4 naive, three CD4 memory, two CD8 naive, one CD8 memory.

Study-level results: Expectations were that clonotype sharing among donors would be affected by sequencing depth.

Naive CD45RA+ and memory CD45RA-negative subsets were split from CD4+ cells. A deep-level run was used for the assay. Libraries were prepared by immunoSEQ multiplex PCR; TCRdb keeps only in-frame clonotypes and omits some of them. This sample has about a million clones, with around 74% found just once. With respect to this clone: Its antigen is unknown.

Trimming removed 7 bases from V and 0 bases from J, with 13 bases in between. This CDR3 has 14 residues. In germline, CDR1 is LNHDA, CDR2 SQIVND (reference sequence). The sample taken for sequencing was memory CD4+ T cells sorted from blood. Subset: CD45RA-negative fraction. This sequence joins TRBV19 and TRBJ2-7; D unclear. This receptor was identified in a man younger than 35 in good health. This chain's CDR3 is CASKSRMSSYEQYF. CDR3 DNA: TGTGCCAGTAAGTCCAGGATGAGCTCCTACGAGCAGTACTTC.